What follows are 11 T cell receptor beta chains derived from one specimen sequenced in a study of shared clonotypes between healthy human individuals. Method: immunoSEQ multiplex PCR; TCRdb's copy keeps in-frame clones and lacks some. The repertoire holds about 2 million clones, 85% to 95% seen once, with 0.13% in the top ten. Sequenced sample: naive CD4+ T cells sorted from blood. Documented subset: CD45RA+ positively selected. The receptors stem from a man aged 18 to 29 in good health.

V usage is TRBV27 and J usage is TRBJ2-3; 8 bases map to TRBD2. The CDR3 is 17 amino acids. Per the germline V gene, CDR1 is MNHEY and CDR2 is SMNVEV (reference sequence). Trimming cost V 6 bases and J 9 bases; bases outside gene matches: 20. In DNA, the CDR3 is TGTGCCAGCAGCCTGCGTCCTACTAGCGTGTCGGGGGGGACGCAGTATTTT. Its translation: CASSLRPTSVSGGTQYF.

The chain joins TRBV6-5 to TRBJ2-1, with 8 bases lining up with TRBD1. Trimming took 5 bases from V and 7 from J; bases not matched to a gene: 10. This CDR3 spans 15 amino acids. Germline V gives CDR1 MNHEY, CDR2 SVGAGI. CDR3 bases: TGTGCCAGCAGTCCGCGTTGGACAGGGATTAATGAGCAGTTCTTC. This codes for CASSPRWTGINEQFF.

This clone was found once. The chain carries TRBV4-1 and TRBJ1-5; D is unclear. From germline, CDR1 is MGHRA and CDR2 YSYEKL. The length of the CDR3 is 14 residues. The V and J ends lost 4 bases and 0 bases respectively, with 7 bases between them. CDR3 sequence reads: CASSRFLSNQPQHF. In DNA, the CDR3 is TGCGCCAGCAGCCGATTTCTTAGCAATCAGCCCCAGCATTTT.

A note on this clone: The sample holds other DNA sequences that translate to the same CDR3. The V call is TRBV7-9, the J call TRBJ2-5; D might be TRBD1 or TRBD2, each matching 6 bases. The CDR3 covers 15 residues. The germline V gene has CDR1 SEHNR and CDR2 FQNEAQ (reference sequence). V lost 0 bases and J 5 bases, leaving 13 bases between the germline ends. CDR3 nucleotides: TGTGCCAGCAGCTTAGCTCGGGGGCTGGGTGAGACCCAGTACTTC. Translation gives CASSLARGLGETQYF.

This chain joins TRBV11-2 and TRBJ2-5, with 9 bases fitting TRBD2. With V trimmed by 5 bases and J by 7 bases, 5 bases remained unmatched. Per the germline V gene, CDR1 is SGHAT and CDR2 is FQNNGV. The CDR3 is 13 residues long. The CDR3 is CASSRAGGGTQYF. CDR3 DNA sequence: TGTGCCAGCAGCAGAGCGGGGGGTGGGACCCAGTACTTC.

The V gene is TRBV10-3, the J gene TRBJ1-2, with TRBD1 matching 7 bases. This CDR3 spans 15 amino acids. Per germline, CDR1 ENHRY and CDR2 SYGVKD. Losses at the gene ends were 6 bases for V and 0 bases for J; bases not matched to a gene: 7. As DNA, the CDR3 is TGTGCCATCAGGGGGGGACAGAGCCCTAACTATGGCTACACCTTC. Its translation: CAIRGGQSPNYGYTF.

The V call is TRBV18, the J call TRBJ1-4; TRBD1 might be the D (6 bases). The germline gives CDR1 KGHSH, CDR2 LQKENI. V gave up 0 bases and J gave up 8 bases, with 19 bases separating them. The CDR3 has 17 amino acids. CDR3 coding DNA: TGTGCCAGCTCACCACCCGGGGCTTCACCAGGGGAAGAAAAACTGTTTTTT. It yields the protein CASSPPGASPGEEKLFF.

The rearrangement links TRBV5-1 to TRBJ2-7, with 10 nucleotides matching TRBD2. The CDR3 loop spans 14 amino acids. CDR1 is SGHRS, CDR2 YFSETQ, per germline. The ends lost 0 bases at V and 6 bases at J; junction bases unmatched: 3. The DNA of the CDR3 is TGCGCCAGCAGCTTGGTTCTAGCGGGAGCCGAGCAGTACTTC. Its translation is CASSLVLAGAEQYF.

V and J are TRBV6-1 and TRBJ1-5; D is unclear. The germline V gene has CDR1 MNHNS and CDR2 SASEGT. The CDR3 runs 12 residues. The ends were cut back, 0 bases at V and 9 bases at J, with 6 bases in the middle. CDR3 DNA: TGTGCCAGCAGTGAAGCAGAAAGGCCCCAGCATTTT. Translated, it gives CASSEAERPQHF.

This chain joins TRBV9 and TRBJ2-3; TRBD2 matches 7 bases. The CDR3 has 16 residues. With 0 bases clipped from V and 5 bases from J, the junction kept 9 bases outside the gene matches. CDR1 and CDR2 (germline): SGDLS, YYNGEE. CDR3 sequence (DNA): TGTGCCAGCAGCGTAGGCGTCGGGGGGTCGGTAGATACGCAGTATTTT. It specifies CASSVGVGGSVDTQYF.

This chain links TRBV7-9 with TRBJ2-1; either TRBD1 or TRBD2 may supply D (6 bases each). The germline V gene has CDR1 SEHNR and CDR2 FQNEAQ (reference sequence). This CDR3 has 14 residues. V lost 0 bases and J 10 bases, leaving 13 bases between the germline ends. CDR3 sequence reads: CASSLAARGGEQFF. In nucleotides, the CDR3 is TGTGCCAGCAGCTTAGCGGCCAGGGGAGGCGAGCAGTTCTTC.